The rows below give T cell receptor beta chains drawn from one sample of a study of cytomegalovirus exposure and HLA in healthy donors. Assay: immunoSEQ multiplex PCR; the TCRdb copy retains only in-frame clones and omits some. In the table there are 100,000 or so clones, less than 85% of which are singletons. The sequencing sample was made of PBMCs. The receptor source for this set is a man between 25 and 39 years old in good health and CMV-seropositive. CDR3s include the opening cysteine and the closing phenylalanine or tryptophan. The D gene is left open where the match is weak. Size is stated for part of the rows, as once, few or many counts, or as a class when the clone is expanded.

J gene | clone size | V gene | D gene | CDR3 protein | CDR3 DNA
TRBJ2-3 | - | TRBV9 | - | CASSAPGGTPSYTQYF | TGTGCCAGCAGCGCCCCTGGGGGGACTCCTTCGTATACGCAGTATTTT
TRBJ1-1 | - | TRBV15 | - | CATSAGAANTEAFF | TGTGCCACCAGCGCAGGGGCCGCGAACACTGAAGCTTTCTTT
TRBJ1-2 | - | TRBV27 | - | CASRPLGPSGGYTF | TGTGCCAGCAGACCGCTCGGGCCCTCGGGGGGCTACACCTTC
TRBJ2-7 | - | TRBV30 | - | CAWSPLGGQGNEQYF | TGTGCCTGGAGTCCCCTGGGGGGGCAGGGGAACGAGCAGTACTTC
TRBJ2-6 | medium-sized | TRBV4-3 | TRBD1 | CASSQAGGAGANVLTF | TGCGCCAGCAGCCAAGCAGGGGGCGCTGGGGCCAACGTCCTGACTTTC
TRBJ2-7 | once | TRBV28 | TRBD2 | CASSYLSGSYEQYF | TGTGCCAGCAGTTACCTTAGCGGGAGCTACGAGCAGTACTTC
TRBJ1-6 | few | TRBV4-2 | - | CASSQDIQGTSPLHF | TGTGCCAGCAGCCAAGATATCCAGGGGACGTCACCCCTCCACTTT
TRBJ1-2 | - | TRBV6-1 | - | CASSGGRSYGYTF | TGTGCCAGCAGTGGGGGGCGAAGCTATGGCTACACCTTC
TRBJ2-5 | - | TRBV5-1 | TRBD2 | CASSPRTSGRPLQETQYF | TGCGCCAGCAGCCCAAGGACTAGCGGGAGGCCCCTACAAGAGACCCAGTACTTC
TRBJ2-7 | once | TRBV28 | - | CASSFLGDSYEQYF | TGTGCCAGCAGTTTTTTAGGGGACTCCTACGAGCAGTACTTC
TRBJ2-3 | few | TRBV27 | - | CASSFGADTQYF | TGTGCCAGCAGTTTCGGTGCAGATACGCAGTATTTT
TRBJ1-4 | few | TRBV2 | - | CASAYHEKLFF | TGTGCCAGCGCCTACCATGAAAAACTGTTTTTT
TRBJ2-3 | - | TRBV9 | - | CASSPRQGPASADTDTQYF | TGTGCCAGCAGCCCCCGACAGGGTCCAGCTAGCGCCGACACAGATACGCAGTATTTT
TRBJ1-5 | - | TRBV28 | - | CASSLPHQPQHF | TGTGCCAGCAGTTTACCTCATCAGCCCCAGCATTTT
TRBJ2-2 | - | TRBV5-1 | TRBD2 | CASSSPSGASNTGELFF | TGCGCCAGCAGCTCGCCTAGCGGGGCATCGAACACCGGGGAGCTGTTTTTT
TRBJ1-4 | - | TRBV9 | TRBD1 | CASSVGEGAYEKLFF | TGTGCCAGCAGCGTAGGAGAGGGGGCGTATGAAAAACTGTTTTTT
TRBJ1-5 | - | TRBV5-5 | TRBD1 | CASSPGTGGRNQPQHF | TGTGCCAGCAGCCCCGGGACAGGGGGGCGCAATCAGCCCCAGCATTTT
TRBJ1-1 | - | TRBV18 | TRBD1 | CASSPTAGQGLPMNTEAFF | TGTGCCAGCTCACCGACTGCGGGACAGGGGCTACCTATGAACACTGAAGCTTTCTTT
TRBJ1-5 | - | TRBV15 | - | CATSRDLGLNQPQHF | TGTGCCACCAGCAGAGACCTAGGCCTCAATCAGCCCCAGCATTTT
TRBJ2-3 | medium-sized | TRBV6-5 | - | CASSPGGDTQYF | TGTGCCAGCAGCCCCGGTGGAGATACGCAGTATTTT
TRBJ2-1 | - | TRBV7-2 | - | CASSPTRAAEFF | TGTGCCAGCAGCCCGACCAGGGCGGCGGAGTTCTTC
TRBJ2-1 | - | TRBV29-1 | TRBD2 | CSVVGSGRGGAFF | TGCAGCGTTGTTGGTAGCGGGAGGGGCGGGGCGTTCTTC
TRBJ1-1 | - | TRBV29-1 | - | CSVATGGGTEAFF | TGCAGCGTCGCGACAGGCGGTGGGACTGAAGCTTTCTTT
TRBJ1-5 | - | TRBV15 | - | CATSRDPGVGPQHF | TGTGCCACCAGCAGAGACCCAGGGGTGGGGCCCCAGCATTTT
TRBJ2-1 | - | TRBV28 | - | CASSFGGAMFF | TGTGCCAGCAGTTTTGGGGGGGCTATGTTCTTC
TRBJ1-1 | - | TRBV28 | - | CASHRSMNTEAFF | TGTGCCAGCCACCGGAGCATGAACACTGAAGCTTTCTTT